This TCR beta chain derives from a study of identical twins. Study conclusions and caveats: Reduced insertions were recorded for abundant cord blood beta clonotypes, with no such pattern in memory repertoires. Conclusions rested on cross-sectional statistics rather than following the same donors. Excess low generation probability was seen in twin-shared out-of-frame alpha sequences.

This CDR3 is 16 amino acids long. CDR1 is SGDLS and CDR2 is YYNGEE in the germline V gene. With 0 bases clipped from V and 5 bases from J, the junction kept 3 bases outside the gene matches. Template switching, a step in the protocol, added a universal primer site, and cDNA carried unique molecular identifiers. TCRdb recomputed calls from the 5' RACE reads with MiXCR, one row per CDR3 protein. The sample holds around 1.7 million distinct CDR3 sequences; about 32% are singletons and the top ten take approximately 0.25%. This clonotype showed up just a few times. The antigen remains undetermined. The chain is built from TRBV9 and TRBJ2-3; 13 nucleotides line up with TRBD2. This receptor was identified in a newborn girl in good health. Sequencing was done on a sample of cord blood. CDR3 sequence reads: CASSVAGTSGVDTQYF. Here the CDR3 DNA reads TGTGCCAGCAGCGTAGCGGGGACTAGCGGGGTAGATACGCAGTATTTT.